This T cell receptor beta chain was identified during a study of blood T cell repertoires in COVID-19. On the study more broadly: Samples came from the United States, Italy and Spain, spanning acute and convalescent COVID-19. In each case, the material was cDNA or gDNA derived from T cells, B-cell-depleted T cells, or PBMCs.

Per the original data handling: For nucleated cells, counts were estimated from reference gene primer amplification. Using immunoSEQ multiplex PCR, the repertoire was profiled, and TCRdb retains in-frame clones only, with some absent. V and J calls and clone size follow that table, whereas D and trimming were derived from the DNA. The sample yields under 250,000 clones, around 81% seen once. A single count supports this clone. Germline lookup yields CDR1 ENHRY and CDR2 SYGVKD. The CDR3 has 16 residues. J gave up 0 bases and V 6 bases, and 3 bases lay outside the gene matches. This TCR came from a human donor in a cohort sampled during active COVID-19. Sequencing was performed on peripheral blood. The V call is TRBV10-3, the J call TRBJ2-6; 9 bases fit TRBD1. The CDR3 bases are TGTGCCATCAGCTGGGGACAGGGCTCTGGGGCCAACGTCCTGACTTTC. Its translation: CAISWGQGSGANVLTF.